This TCR beta chain came from a study of cytomegalovirus exposure and HLA in healthy donors. In the study overall: There were under 130 million unique TCR beta sequences, drawn from roughly 200 million T cells, in an earlier analysis. Study-wide results and limits: Researchers reported from a later analysis that most CMV-associated TCR beta chains appeared HLA-restricted.

The PCR had 60 Vbeta and 13 Jbeta primers. The authors' processing: In a later analysis, the count reached 82 million or so unique TCR beta chains, with roughly 11 million shared. TCRdb's table, derived via immunoSEQ multiplex PCR, lists solely in-frame clones and lacks some. The V and J calls and clone size were taken over from that table, and D and trimming were inferred from the DNA. The data contain about 160,000 clones, about 85% of them singletons. With respect to this clone: Its antigen is currently unknown.

The junction had 4 bases not matched to a gene; V was cut back by 1 base and J by 1 base. Germline V gene data show CDR1 as LGHNA and CDR2 as YSLEER. The CDR3 extends over 16 amino acids. The sample consisted of PBMCs. The chain employs TRBV4-3 and TRBJ1-1; 9 nucleotides agree with TRBD1. This receptor was obtained from a young man in good health and CMV-seropositive. This CDR3 reads CASSQALQGANTEAFF. The CDR3 coding sequence is TGCGCCAGCAGCCAAGCTTTACAGGGGGCGAACACTGAAGCTTTCTTT.